This TCR beta chain stems from a study of CD8 T cells in ankylosing spondylitis. Findings and caveats of the study: A CD8+ phenotype characterized the disease-linked clones, which were relatively rare in peripheral blood. Within ankylosing spondylitis blood, a TCR beta motif made up of seven to nine highly homologous variants appeared to be characteristic. Earlier reports found some motif variants in synovial fluid and blood in reactive arthritis.

This clonotype showed up just a few times. Its antigen remains unknown. The CDR3 totals 12 residues. Trimming took 6 bases from V and 8 from J; bases not matched to a gene: 1. Per the germline V gene, CDR1 is ENHRY and CDR2 is SYGVKD. It was by quantitative 5'-RACE with molecular barcodes that TCR beta libraries were made. TCRdb passed the 5' RACE reads through MiXCR, listing each CDR3 protein once. The table has 300,000 to 400,000 distinct CDR3 sequences, roughly 15% seen once. Sequenced: blood, either unsorted or a sorted T cell fraction (not recorded which). V and J are TRBV10-3 and TRBJ2-1, with 10 bases lining up with TRBD2. The sequence came from a male donor with ankylosing spondylitis or in good health (not recorded which). The CDR3 here is CAIRAGGDEQFF. DNA of the CDR3: TGTGCCATCAGAGCGGGAGGGGATGAGCAGTTCTTC.